This TCR beta chain was found in a study of T cell responses to AZD1222 COVID-19 vaccine. The germline V and J ends were trimmed by 2 bases and 2 bases, with 15 bases remaining between them. Germline loops: CDR1 GTSNPN, CDR2 SVGIG (reference sequence). The CDR3 extends over 15 amino acids. General observations from the study: In a largely white British group with more females than males, clonal diversity was possibly underestimated.

Profiled with immunoSEQ multiplex PCR; TCRdb holds only in-frame clones, not every one. The sample carries 130,000 to 150,000 clones, roughly 91% recorded once. A note on this clone: Its antigen is undetermined.

Sequenced material: peripheral blood, taken on day 0 of AZD1222 vaccination. The rearrangement links TRBV30 to TRBJ2-5; either TRBD1 or TRBD2 may supply D (5 bases each). This receptor was obtained from an adult in good health. DNA of the CDR3: TGTGCCTGGAGTCGCGAGGGACGGACTCAAGAGACCCAGTACTTC. The encoded protein is CAWSREGRTQETQYF.